This is a list of T cell receptor beta chains from one sample in a study of blood T cell repertoires in COVID-19. The table came from immunoSEQ multiplex PCR; TCRdb's copy has only in-frame clones and leaves some out. The profile shows about 210,000 clones, 70% to 90% of them singletons. The sample comprised peripheral blood. Receptors were obtained from a woman aged 40 to 50 with acute or convalescent COVID-19. CDR3s include the opening cysteine and the closing phenylalanine or tryptophan. A D gene is named only where the DNA matches it firmly. Clone size, where shown, is once, few, many, or a class for clones that have expanded.

D | size | J | V | CDR3 | DNA
TRBD1 | once | TRBJ2-1 | TRBV10-1 | CASSEGGTGDEQFF | TGCGCCAGCAGTGAAGGGGGTACAGGGGATGAGCAGTTCTTC
. | . | TRBJ1-6 | TRBV27 | CASSFGSGNSPLHF | TGTGCCAGCAGTTTCGGGTCAGGGAACTCACCCCTCCACTTT
. | . | TRBJ2-2 | TRBV29-1 | CSVMVWVLTEKGELFF | TGCAGCGTTATGGTTTGGGTTTTAACAGAGAAAGGGGAGCTGTTTTTT
TRBD2 | . | TRBJ2-1 | TRBV27 | CASGRGSGAYNEQFF | TGTGCCAGCGGGCGGGGTAGCGGGGCCTACAATGAGCAGTTCTTC
TRBD2 | . | TRBJ2-3 | TRBV9 | CASSVGLGGGTDTQYF | TGTGCCAGCAGCGTAGGGCTCGGGGGGGGCACAGATACGCAGTATTTT
TRBD1 | . | TRBJ1-3 | TRBV29-1 | CSVDPGQGNTIYF | TGCAGCGTTGACCCGGGACAGGGAAACACCATATATTTT
. | few | TRBJ2-2 | TRBV7-9 | CASSFPRAGVNTGELFF | TGTGCCAGCAGCTTCCCCAGGGCAGGGGTAAACACCGGGGAGCTGTTTTTT
. | . | TRBJ2-5 | TRBV2 | CASRPGVETQYF | TGTGCCAGCAGGCCAGGGGTTGAGACCCAGTACTTC
. | . | TRBJ2-3 | TRBV16 | CASSVISTDTQYF | TGTGCCAGCAGCGTTATCAGCACAGATACGCAGTATTTT
. | . | TRBJ1-1 | TRBV5-1 | CASSLNQGGGTEAFF | TGCGCCAGCAGCTTGAACCAGGGCGGGGGTACTGAAGCTTTCTTT
. | . | TRBJ1-1 | TRBV2 | CASRRDRSHMNTEAFF | TGTGCCAGCAGACGCGACAGATCCCACATGAACACTGAAGCTTTCTTT
TRBD1 | . | TRBJ2-1 | TRBV2 | CARKTGGVYNEQFF | TGTGCCAGGAAGACAGGGGGCGTGTACAATGAGCAGTTCTTC
. | . | TRBJ1-1 | TRBV19 | CASSLPGIGAFF | TGTGCCAGTAGTTTGCCAGGGATTGGGGCTTTCTTT
TRBD1 | . | TRBJ1-2 | TRBV24-1 | CATSDPRTGNYGYTF | TGTGCCACCAGTGACCCCCGGACAGGGAACTATGGCTACACCTTC
. | . | TRBJ1-4 | TRBV5-6 | CASSPQREGEKLFF | TGTGCCAGCAGTCCACAACGGGAGGGTGAAAAACTGTTTTTT
. | . | TRBJ1-2 | TRBV10-2 | CASTRGGADGYTF | TGCGCCAGCACCCGAGGGGGTGCGGATGGCTACACCTTC
TRBD2 | . | TRBJ2-5 | TRBV5-1 | CASSLSGGGETQYF | TGCGCCAGCAGCTTGAGCGGGGGGGGAGAGACCCAGTACTTC
TRBD2 | once | TRBJ2-3 | TRBV10-1 | CASSESGGPGTDTQYF | TGCGCCAGCAGTGAGTCGGGAGGGCCAGGCACAGATACGCAGTATTTT
TRBD1 | once | TRBJ1-2 | TRBV7-2 | CASSLGAGGAYGYTF | TGTGCCAGCAGCTTAGGGGCAGGGGGCGCCTATGGCTACACCTTC
. | once | TRBJ1-1 | TRBV13 | CASSSTELNTEAFF | TGTGCCAGCAGCTCGACAGAGTTGAACACTGAAGCTTTCTTT
TRBD1 | . | TRBJ1-1 | TRBV10-2 | CASSYGTARPEAFF | TGCGCCAGCAGCTACGGGACAGCTCGACCTGAAGCTTTCTTT
TRBD2 | . | TRBJ2-1 | TRBV5-1 | CASSFSGGNFNEQFF | TGCGCCAGCAGCTTTAGCGGGGGTAACTTCAATGAGCAGTTCTTC
TRBD1 | . | TRBJ2-2 | TRBV9 | CASSVETGPTGELFF | TGTGCCAGCAGCGTGGAGACAGGGCCCACCGGGGAGCTGTTTTTT
. | . | TRBJ1-5 | TRBV12-5 | CASGLGQNRNQPQHF | TGTGCTAGTGGTTTGGGTCAGAACCGCAATCAGCCCCAGCATTTT
TRBD1 | once | TRBJ1-2 | TRBV29-1 | CSVEGLGRSQGGNYGYTF | TGCAGCGTTGAAGGCCTCGGCCGTAGTCAGGGGGGAAACTATGGCTACACCTTC
TRBD1 | . | TRBJ1-1 | TRBV6-5 | CASSRDRSNTEAFF | TGTGCCAGCAGCCGGGACAGGTCGAACACTGAAGCTTTCTTT
TRBD1 | once | TRBJ2-3 | TRBV12-5 | CASGPGQGARLTDTQYF | TGTGCTAGTGGTCCGGGACAGGGGGCAAGGTTGACAGATACGCAGTATTTT
. | . | TRBJ1-2 | TRBV3-1/TRBV3-2 | CASSRGTQGGGYTF | TGTGCCAGCAGCCGCGGGACCCAGGGAGGTGGCTACACCTTC
. | . | TRBJ1-1 | TRBV7-9 | CASSRPGLGNTEAFF | TGTGCCAGCAGCCGTCCGGGTCTGGGGAACACTGAAGCTTTCTTT
. | . | TRBJ1-3 | TRBV5-1 | CASSLWQSSGNTIYF | TGCGCCAGCAGCTTGTGGCAATCCTCTGGAAACACCATATATTTT
. | . | TRBJ2-1 | TRBV30 | CALLSDGYNEQFF | TGTGCCTTACTATCGGATGGCTACAATGAGCAGTTCTTC
TRBD1 | . | TRBJ1-2 | TRBV6-5 | CASSDNRGRGGYTF | TGTGCCAGCAGCGACAACAGGGGACGGGGCGGCTACACCTTC
. | . | TRBJ1-4 | TRBV9 | CASSVGLTNEKLFF | TGTGCCAGCAGCGTAGGACTCACTAATGAAAAACTGTTTTTT
. | . | TRBJ1-1 | TRBV2 | CASSEAFGPGDEAFF | TGTGCCAGCAGTGAAGCCTTCGGACCGGGAGACGAAGCTTTCTTT
TRBD2 | . | TRBJ2-3 | TRBV11-2 | CASSLSSGGATDTQYF | TGTGCCAGCAGTTTATCTAGCGGGGGGGCCACAGATACGCAGTATTTT
. | . | TRBJ1-2 | TRBV4-1 | CASSQTGNYGYTF | TGCGCCAGCAGCCAAACGGGAAACTATGGCTACACCTTC
TRBD1 | . | TRBJ2-5 | TRBV9 | CASSRQGQETQYF | TGTGCCAGCAGCCGACAGGGCCAAGAGACCCAGTACTTC
. | . | TRBJ1-2 | TRBV30 | CAWSPKPGGSHGYTF | TGTGCCTGGAGTCCCAAACCAGGAGGGTCGCATGGCTACACCTTC